The clone carrying this TCR beta chain was counted a few times. The antigen is unknown. Expressed TCRB transcripts got sequenced, as all isolated RNA was reverse transcribed. Generated by immunoSEQ multiplex PCR, the TCRdb table keeps only in-frame clones and is missing some. Of some 410,000 clones in the sample, approximately 15% were seen once. The sample comes from a study of beta chain features in type 1 diabetes. General observations from the study: Within each of all four CD4+ subsets, Type 1 diabetes patients had TCRB CDR3s that were moderately but significantly shorter.

V lost 6 bases, J lost 4 bases, and 7 bases lay in between. This CDR3 spans 11 amino acids. Germline CDR1 SGHDT, CDR2 YYEEEE. This sequence joins TRBV5-6 and TRBJ2-5; D remains unclear. The sequence was obtained from a man younger than 45 in good health. Specimen: naive CD4+ T cells from blood. DNA for the CDR3: TGTGCCAGCACCTGGGGAGAGACCCAGTACTTC. This gives the protein CASTWGETQYF.